A single T cell receptor (beta chain) is shown here with its context. Healthy Caucasians from Russia aged 6 to 90 served as donors. The CDR3 is 18 amino acids. Germline CDR1 and CDR2: MNHEY and SVGEGT. The junction had 9 bases not matched to a gene; V was cut back by 0 bases and J by 3 bases. For the second PCR, which ran for roughly 6 to 12 cycles, a sample-barcoded 5' primer and a J-beta primer mix were used. Carrying 12 random nucleotides, a template-switch adaptor labeled each individual cDNA molecule. A single record per CDR3 protein comes from TCRdb applying MiXCR to the 5' RACE reads. Among roughly 1.5 million distinct CDR3 sequences listed, 42% were seen once. This sample stems from a study of blood T cells in healthy people across ages.

The receptor comes from a woman younger than 30 in good health. Sequencing was performed on blood. This chain uses TRBV6-2 or TRBV6-3 with TRBJ2-1, with 9 bases lining up with TRBD2. The CDR3, as DNA: TGTGCCAGCAGTTACTCCATCCGGGTAGCGGGAGACTACAATGAGCAGTTCTTC. It specifies CASSYSIRVAGDYNEQFF.